This is a list of T cell receptor beta chains from one sample in a study of OX40 agonist ivuxolimab in advanced cancers. Using immunoSEQ multiplex PCR, the repertoire was profiled, and TCRdb retains in-frame clones only, with some absent. Among tens of thousands of clones, more than 75% were seen once, and the ten largest hold 4% to 5%. The material sequenced was CD4+ or CD8+ T cells sorted from blood, taken in a trial of the OX40 agonist ivuxolimab. The receptors were sampled from an adult with an advanced solid tumor such as melanoma, head and neck, liver or kidney cancer. Both conserved end residues are part of each CDR3. D genes are given only for firm matches.

J gene: TRBJ1-6
D gene: NA
V gene: TRBV28
CDR3 protein: CASSKGDSPLHF
CDR3 DNA: TGTGCCAGCAGTAAAGGGGATTCACCCCTCCACTTT

J gene: TRBJ1-2
D gene: NA
V gene: TRBV5-8
CDR3 protein: CASSFWGHDYGYTF
CDR3 DNA: TGTGCCAGCAGCTTCTGGGGCCACGACTATGGCTACACCTTC

J gene: TRBJ2-7
D gene: TRBD1
V gene: TRBV5-1
CDR3 protein: CASSIKQGARSYEQYF
CDR3 DNA: TGCGCCAGCAGCATTAAGCAGGGGGCGCGTTCCTACGAGCAGTACTTC

J gene: TRBJ2-5
D gene: NA
V gene: TRBV19
CDR3 protein: CASVAYPGPPYF
CDR3 DNA: TGTGCCAGTGTCGCCTATCCGGGCCCTCCATACTTC

J gene: TRBJ1-1
D gene: NA
V gene: TRBV7-8
CDR3 protein: CASSPGERGTEAFF
CDR3 DNA: TGTGCCAGCAGCCCCGGGGAGAGGGGCACTGAAGCTTTCTTT

J gene: TRBJ2-3
D gene: TRBD1
V gene: TRBV2
CDR3 protein: CASSRGQGAFAVTQYF
CDR3 DNA: TGTGCCAGCAGTCGTGGACAGGGGGCATTCGCAGTTACGCAGTATTTT

J gene: TRBJ2-3
D gene: TRBD1
V gene: TRBV28
CDR3 protein: CASSFVRGTAGPDTQYF
CDR3 DNA: TGTGCCAGCAGTTTTGTAAGGGGGACAGCAGGCCCTGATACGCAGTATTTT

J gene: TRBJ2-1
D gene: NA
V gene: TRBV5-1
CDR3 protein: CASSLGTSYNEQFF
CDR3 DNA: TGCGCCAGCAGCTTGGGGACTTCTTACAATGAGCAGTTCTTC

J gene: TRBJ1-1
D gene: NA
V gene: TRBV5-1
CDR3 protein: CASSFGGANTEAFF
CDR3 DNA: TGCGCCAGCAGCTTCGGGGGCGCGAACACTGAAGCTTTCTTT

J gene: TRBJ2-1
D gene: NA
V gene: TRBV7-2
CDR3 protein: CASSSRYNEQFF
CDR3 DNA: TGTGCCAGCAGCTCAAGATACAATGAGCAGTTCTTC

J gene: TRBJ2-5
D gene: NA
V gene: TRBV7-2
CDR3 protein: CASSLVGAETQYF
CDR3 DNA: TGTGCCAGCAGCTTAGTAGGGGCCGAGACCCAGTACTTC

J gene: TRBJ2-7
D gene: TRBD1
V gene: TRBV5-4
CDR3 protein: CASSLTQGVHYEQYF
CDR3 DNA: TGTGCCAGCAGCTTGACGCAGGGGGTTCACTACGAGCAGTACTTC

J gene: TRBJ2-5
D gene: TRBD2
V gene: TRBV6-1
CDR3 protein: CASRRGGLHQETQYF
CDR3 DNA: TGTGCCAGCAGACGGGGGGGACTGCACCAAGAGACCCAGTACTTC

J gene: TRBJ1-4
D gene: NA
V gene: TRBV2
CDR3 protein: CASSESREKLFF
CDR3 DNA: TGTGCCAGCAGTGAATCGCGTGAAAAACTGTTTTTT